The 18 T cell receptor beta chains listed next were all sequenced from one sample in a study of tumor-infiltrating lymphocytes in primary liver carcinoma. The blood RNA (from unsorted whole blood) was obtained, and germline DNA was also extracted. cDNA specific to TCR beta was made from roughly 500 ng of total RNA, with a constant-region primer employed for priming. Generation of the TCR beta libraries relied on three nested multiplex PCR rounds using slightly modified ARM-PCR. In the first two PCR rounds, TRBV1-TRBV30 forward primers were paired with a C-beta reverse primer, and each round lasted about 9 cycles. TCRdb re-called the multiplex PCR reads with MiXCR, one entry per CDR3 protein. This table has fewer than 250,000 distinct CDR3 sequences, about 65% appearing once. Sequences were obtained from peripheral blood. The receptors shown here come from a woman aged 55-75 years with primary liver carcinoma and hepatitis B virus infection.

Points on this clonotype: One end of the junction is discordant with germline, which a read error may explain. V usage is TRBV6-1 and J usage is TRBJ2-7, with 7 bases identical to TRBD2. The CDR3 length is 15 residues. Germline V gene sequence: CDR1 MNHNS, CDR2 SASEGT. CDR3 bases: TGTGCCAGTAGTACCAGCGGGAAAGGAACCTACGAGCAGCACTTC. Its translation is CASSTSGKGTYEQHF.

Concerning this clonotype: This could be a read error, since a much larger clone is one nucleotide away. Without the conserved terminal phenylalanine or tryptophan, this CDR3 likely stems from a read error. This sequence joins TRBV4-1 and TRBJ2-7; a possible D gene is TRBD2 (5 bases). The germline gives CDR1 MGHRA, CDR2 YSYEKL. This CDR3 spans 15 amino acids. Trimming took off 1 base at V and 3 bases at J, with 13 bases between the two ends. The CDR3 DNA is TGCGCCAGCAGCCAAGGGTCGGGTAGCGTCTACGAGCAGTACTAC. Its translation: CASSQGSGSVYEQYY.

Turning to this clonotype: An end of the junction differs from the germline gene, which may be a read error. The chain is built from TRBV11-2 and TRBJ2-5; D not certain. Germline loops: CDR1 SGHAT, CDR2 FQNNGV. CDR3 length: 13 residues. This chain's CDR3 is CVSSFWSQETQYF. CDR3 DNA: TGTGTCAGCAGCTTTTGGTCCCAAGAGACCCAGTACTTC.

In its sample, this clonotype was seen once. A clone one base away is much larger, so this may be a read error. The rearrangement joins TRBV14 to TRBJ1-2, with TRBD1 identical over 9 bases. The CDR3 has 14 residues. CDR1 and CDR2 from the germline V gene are SGHDN and FVKESK. The V segment lost 4 bases and the J segment 7 bases; nucleotides outside the gene matches: 7. The DNA for the CDR3 is TGTGCCAGCAGCCGGGACAGGGAGGACTGTGGCTACACCTTC. Its protein is CASSRDREDCGYTF.

About this clonotype itself: A much larger clonotype is one base distant, so this may be a read error. The rearrangement links TRBV29-1 to TRBJ1-1, with D unclear. The CDR3 runs to 15 residues. Looked up from germline, CDR1 is SQVTM and CDR2 is ANQGSEA. The CDR3, as DNA: TGCAGCGTTGAAGATACCGCCCGAAGGAACACTGGAGCTTTCTTT. Its protein product is CSVEDTARRNTGAFF.

In this sample, this clonotype turned up a few times. V is TRBV6-6 and J is TRBJ2-7; the match to TRBD2 covers 14 bases. Unmatched junction bases numbered 7, after V lost 6 bases and J lost 6 bases. Germline assignment: CDR1 MNHNY and CDR2 SVGAGI (reference sequence). CDR3 length equals 15 residues. This CDR3 reads CASSPTSGRASEQYF. The CDR3 DNA sequence: TGTGCCAGCAGCCCGACTAGCGGGAGGGCCTCCGAGCAGTACTTC.

V is TRBV29-1 and J is TRBJ1-2; D not resolved. The length of the CDR3 is 13 residues. Germline CDR1 SQVTM, CDR2 ANQGSEA. V was pared by 5 bases and J by 8 bases, with 18 bases between. The CDR3 protein is CSVSFPMGYGYTF. CDR3 nucleotide sequence: TGCAGCGTTTCCTTTCCGATGGGCTACGGCTACACCTTC.

About this clonotype itself: Because it lacks the conserved phenylalanine or tryptophan at the end, this CDR3 is likely a read error. It is unclear where the CDR3 begins or ends on the DNA, so no DNA is shown, and the CDR3 is as TCRdb lists it. This chain connects TRBV12-3 or TRBV12-4 to TRBJ2-2; TRBD2 is the table's D call and was not checked against the DNA. The CDR3 spans 15 amino acids, including both terminal residues. The CDR3 sequence: CASSSGLAVTGELFL.

For this clonotype: One end of the junction is discordant with germline, which a read error may explain. The rearrangement uses TRBV28 and TRBJ1-4; TRBD1 matches 9 bases. CDR1 and CDR2 (germline): MDHEN, SYDVKM. The CDR3 has 14 residues. The CDR3 reads CASSDGTGNEKVFF. Here the CDR3 DNA reads TGTGCCAGCAGCGACGGGACAGGGAACGAAAAAGTGTTTTTT.

Regarding this clonotype: A junction end diverges from the germline sequence, so it may reflect a read error. The chain combines TRBV6-5 with TRBJ1-1; D gene unclear. The CDR3 consists of 11 residues. In germline, CDR1 is MNHEY, CDR2 SVGAGI. The CDR3 is CASRQYTGAFF. For the CDR3, the DNA is TGTGCCAGCAGACAATACACTGGAGCTTTCTTT.

Of note for this clonotype: A much larger clone lies a single base off, so this may be a read error. This sequence joins TRBV6-1 and TRBJ1-2; 9 nucleotides align to TRBD1. Per germline, CDR1 MNHNS and CDR2 SASEGT. CDR3 length equals 15 residues. This chain's CDR3 is CVSSEERTGVYGYTF. The CDR3 region has the DNA TGTGTCAGCAGTGAAGAGAGGACAGGGGTGTATGGCTACACCTTC.

As concerns this clonotype: One end of the junction fails to match germline, which may point to a read error. The chain is built from TRBV14 and TRBJ1-2; tentatively, D is TRBD1 (6 bases). Per the germline V gene, CDR1 is SGHDN and CDR2 is FVKESK. This CDR3 contains 14 residues. CDR3 protein: CASSQQGTNYRYTF. The DNA of the CDR3 is TGTGCCAGCAGCCAACAGGGGACTAACTATCGCTACACCTTC.

This clonotype was seen many times. The CDR3, as DNA: TGTGCCAGCAGTGAATACTATGGCTACACCTTC. This codes for CASSEYYGYTF. The chain has TRBV6-1 and TRBJ1-2; D is uncertain. CDR3 length equals 11 residues. Germline CDR1 reads MNHNS; CDR2 reads SASEGT. The V gene lost 2 bases and the J gene lost 3 bases, with 1 base spanning the gap.

This clonotype was observed a handful of times. With a much larger clone just one base away, this may be a read error. V and J are TRBV4-2 and TRBJ1-1, with a tentative D call TRBD1 (5 bases). The CDR3 extends over 13 amino acids. V gave up 3 bases and J gave up 4 bases, with 9 bases separating them. CDR1 is LGHNA and CDR2 is YNFKEQ in the germline V gene. Written as DNA, the CDR3 is TGTGCCAGCAGCCACAGGGAATTCACTGAAGCTTTCTTT. Its translation is CASSHREFTEAFF.

Regarding this clonotype: This could be a read error, since a much larger clone is one nucleotide away. CDR3 nucleotides: TGTGCCGGCAGCTTAGCAGGGGGACAGTTCTACGAGCAGTACTTC. Its protein is CAGSLAGGQFYEQYF. J is TRBJ2-7 and V is TRBV7-9; TRBD1 matches 7 bases. The CDR3 runs to 15 residues. From germline, CDR1 is SEHNR and CDR2 FQNEAQ (reference sequence).

This clonotype has only one observation. A junction boundary mismatches the germline segment, possibly from a read error. The chain carries TRBV11-2 and TRBJ1-2; perhaps TRBD1 as D (5 bases). From germline, CDR1 is SGHAT and CDR2 FQNNGV. This CDR3 has 15 residues. The CDR3 sequence is CANSLEGSTNYGYIF. DNA for the CDR3: TGTGCCAACAGCTTAGAGGGGAGTACTAACTATGGCTACATCTTC.

Remarks on this clonotype: The junction departs from the called germline gene at one end, perhaps through a read error. The chain couples TRBV11-2 to TRBJ2-1, with TRBD1 as a possible D gene (6 bases). This CDR3 spans 14 amino acids. CDR1 and CDR2 (germline): SGHAT, FQNNGV. The DNA for the CDR3 is TGTGCCAGCAGCTTGAAAACAGGGAACAATGGGCAGTTCTTC. Translating it yields CASSLKTGNNGQFF. The complete variable domain, with remaining parts taken from reference TRBV11-2 and TRBJ2-1, reads EAGVAQSPRYKIIEKRQSVAFWCNPISGHATLYWYQQILGQGPKLLIQFQNNGVVDDSQLPKDRFSAERLKGVDSTLKIQPAKLEDSAVYLCASSLKTGNNGQFFGPGTRLTVL.

Of note for this clonotype: Germline is not matched at one junction end, which may reflect a read error. The chain recombines TRBV29-1 with TRBJ2-5; the D call may be TRBD1 or TRBD2 (6 bases each). The CDR3 sequence is 12 residues long. From germline, CDR1 is SQVTM and CDR2 ANQGSEA. The CDR3 sequence: CGTGAAQEAQYF. CDR3 in DNA: TGCGGCACGGGGGCGGCTCAAGAGGCCCAGTACTTC.